This T cell receptor (beta chain) was recovered during a study of control samples from healthy donors and cancer patients. The table came from immunoSEQ multiplex PCR; TCRdb's copy has only in-frame clones and leaves some out. The sample shows some 40,000 clones, about 83% of them seen only once. The TCR comes from a woman in her sixties or seventies with lung cancer. Sequenced: PBMCs.

The CDR3 bases are TGTGCCAGCAGACGGGACAGCTCCTACGAGCAGTACTTC. Amino acid sequence: CASRRDSSYEQYF. The J gene is TRBJ2-7, the V gene TRBV6-5; TRBD1 matches at 7 bases. This CDR3 comprises 13 residues. The germline CDR1 and CDR2 sequences are MNHEY and SVGAGI. The ends lost 6 bases at V and 0 bases at J; junction bases unmatched: 2.